The subject of this entry is one T cell receptor (beta chain). The antigen remains unidentified. At one end, the junction sequence differs from germline, possibly due to a read error. This sample was taken from a study of tumor-infiltrating lymphocytes in primary liver carcinoma. Germline CDR1 and CDR2: MGHRA and YSYEKL. The CDR3 length is 14 residues. Extraction of RNA together with DNA used roughly 20-32 mg of unsorted bulk tissue. Surgery removed the patients' primary liver carcinoma. Study-level findings and limits: Top-250-clone fractions were significantly higher in tumors than in blood (p = 0.039).

From 500 ng of total RNA, TCR beta-specific cDNA was reverse-transcribed using a constant-region primer. Slightly modified ARM-PCR served as the procedure for the TCR beta libraries. These libraries came from three rounds of nested multiplex PCR. Both of the initial two PCR rounds ran for roughly 10 cycles and employed TRBV1-TRBV30 forward primers alongside a C-beta reverse primer. A single record per CDR3 protein comes from TCRdb applying MiXCR to the multiplex PCR reads. Found here are some 55,000 distinct CDR3 sequences, 70% to 85% of them singletons; the top ten hold under 30%. The sequenced material came from liver tumor tissue from sampling region 2. Subset: tumor region T2, inferior pole. The clonotype originates from a man in his forties with primary liver carcinoma and hepatitis B virus infection. The chain uses TRBV4-1 and TRBJ2-2; D is possibly TRBD1 or TRBD2 (5 bases each). As DNA, the CDR3 is TGCGCCAGCAGCCTTACCCAGGACACCGGGGAACTGTTTTTT. Amino acid sequence: CASSLTQDTGELFF.